This is a list of T cell receptor beta chains from one sample in a study of blood T cell repertoires in COVID-19. Assay used: immunoSEQ multiplex PCR; TCRdb lists only in-frame clones, some missing. The table records about 120,000 clones, 70% to 90% of them present only once. The specimen sequenced was peripheral blood. These receptors came from a man in his fifties or sixties with acute or convalescent COVID-19. The CDR3 runs from the conserved cysteine through the conserved F or W. Fields, in order: CDR3 length, J gene, D gene, V gene, clone size, CDR3 protein, CDR3 DNA. D genes are given only for firm matches. The size entry is marked missing in some rows and otherwise reads once, few, many or a size class.

>15|TRBJ2-4|.|TRBV28|.
CASSFRSTAKNIQYF
TGTGCCAGCAGTTTCCGAAGCACGGCCAAAAACATTCAGTACTTC
>15|TRBJ1-4|.|TRBV28|.
CASSLGGETNEKLFF
TGTGCCAGCAGTTTAGGGGGCGAAACTAATGAAAAACTGTTTTTT
>15|TRBJ1-1|.|TRBV5-1|few
CASSSSWGPEAEAFF
TGCGCCAGCAGCAGCTCCTGGGGGCCGGAAGCTGAAGCTTTCTTT
>14|TRBJ1-1|.|TRBV10-3|once
CAISESGGNTEAFF
TGTGCCATCAGTGAGTCAGGGGGGAACACTGAAGCTTTCTTT
>22|TRBJ1-5|TRBD1|TRBV6-4|.
CASSDSMPTGGANPYSNQPQHF
TGTGCCAGCAGTGACTCGATGCCAACAGGGGGCGCGAACCCCTATAGCAATCAGCCCCAGCATTTT
>15|TRBJ1-4|TRBD1|TRBV7-9|.
CASRQGQLRGEKLFF
TGTGCCAGCAGGCAGGGACAGTTAAGGGGTGAAAAACTGTTTTTT
>13|TRBJ2-2|.|TRBV9|.
CASSVQSPGELFF
TGTGCCAGCAGCGTACAGTCCCCCGGGGAGCTGTTTTTT
>11|TRBJ2-7|.|TRBV7-9|.
CASSVEGEQYF
TGTGCCAGCAGCGTCGAGGGTGAGCAGTACTTC
>13|TRBJ2-7|.|TRBV19|.
CASSPGHPYEQYF
TGTGCCAGTTCTCCGGGACACCCCTACGAGCAGTACTTC
>15|TRBJ1-1|.|TRBV5-1|.
CASSLVAGDNTEAFF
TGCGCCAGCAGCTTGGTCGCGGGAGACAACACTGAAGCTTTCTTT
>16|TRBJ2-3|TRBD2|TRBV7-2|.
CASSSGLAVYTDTQYF
TGTGCCAGCAGCTCCGGACTAGCGGTTTACACAGATACGCAGTATTTT
>15|TRBJ2-7|.|TRBV7-2|once
CASSTARQGGNEQYF
TGTGCCAGCAGCACCGCCCGGCAGGGAGGCAACGAGCAGTACTTC
>16|TRBJ2-4|TRBD1|TRBV4-3|.
CASSQVISQGENIQYF
TGCGCCAGCAGCCAAGTGATTTCACAGGGGGAAAACATTCAGTACTTC
>19|TRBJ2-3|TRBD2|TRBV18|once
CASSPVPGLAGGITDTQYF
TGTGCCAGCTCACCAGTCCCGGGACTAGCGGGAGGTATCACAGATACGCAGTATTTT
>13|TRBJ2-1|.|TRBV11-2|.
CASSLVPGNEQFF
TGTGCCAGCAGCTTAGTTCCGGGGAATGAGCAGTTCTTC
>16|TRBJ2-4|.|TRBV7-9|few
CASSAYGTPEKNIQYF
TGTGCCAGCAGCGCATACGGGACTCCCGAAAAAAACATTCAGTACTTC
>13|TRBJ2-5|.|TRBV7-3|.
CASSSGGWETQYF
TGTGCCAGCAGCTCCGGGGGTTGGGAGACCCAGTACTTC
>15|TRBJ1-5|.|TRBV27|.
CASSSGGGIDQPQHF
TGTGCCAGCAGTTCGGGAGGGGGGATTGATCAGCCCCAGCATTTT
>17|TRBJ2-5|TRBD2|TRBV2|.
CASSRLSLAEYQETQYF
TGTGCCAGCAGTCGCCTCTCACTAGCGGAGTACCAAGAGACCCAGTACTTC
>15|TRBJ2-3|TRBD1|TRBV30|once
CAFSKDRGSTDTQYF
TGTGCCTTCAGCAAAGACAGGGGCAGCACAGATACGCAGTATTTT
>14|TRBJ2-5|.|TRBV29-1|.
CSVFPGQGTETQYF
TGCAGCGTTTTTCCGGGACAAGGGACAGAGACCCAGTACTTC
>15|TRBJ2-3|.|TRBV4-3|.
CASSQVGLQGDTQYF
TGCGCCAGCAGCCAGGTGGGACTCCAGGGAGATACGCAGTATTTT
>14|TRBJ2-3|.|TRBV19|.
CATSSQGMPDTQYF
TGTGCCACCAGTAGTCAGGGGATGCCAGATACGCAGTATTTT
>14|TRBJ2-3|.|TRBV19|.
CASSIGENTDTQYF
TGTGCCAGTAGTATCGGGGAAAACACAGATACGCAGTATTTT
>16|TRBJ2-1|.|TRBV7-2|.
CASSLGGDLLGDEQFF
TGTGCCAGCAGCTTGGGGGGAGACCTGCTGGGAGATGAGCAGTTCTTC
>15|TRBJ2-7|TRBD1|TRBV10-3|.
CAISESGQGAREQYF
TGTGCCATCAGTGAGTCAGGACAGGGGGCTCGGGAGCAGTACTTC
>12|TRBJ2-1|.|TRBV7-9|.
CASSSTRGEQFF
TGTGCCAGCAGCTCGACCCGGGGTGAGCAGTTCTTC
>13|TRBJ2-3|.|TRBV27|few
CASKLASTDTQYF
TGTGCCAGCAAACTAGCTAGCACAGATACGCAGTATTTT
>14|TRBJ1-1|.|TRBV28|.
CASSLGALNTEAFF
TGTGCCAGCAGTTTGGGGGCCTTGAACACTGAAGCTTTCTTT
>16|TRBJ2-1|TRBD2|TRBV15|.
CATSRDTASGDNEQFF
TGTGCCACCAGCAGAGATACGGCTAGCGGGGACAATGAGCAGTTCTTC
>15|TRBJ2-5|TRBD1|TRBV7-2|.
CASRTGTGPGETQYF
TGTGCCAGCAGAACCGGGACAGGGCCTGGGGAGACCCAGTACTTC
>15|TRBJ2-1|TRBD2|TRBV6-4|.
CASSDGRGSYNEQFF
TGTGCCAGCAGTGACGGGCGGGGGTCCTACAATGAGCAGTTCTTC
>13|TRBJ2-1|.|TRBV12-3/TRBV12-4|once
CASSSGRYNEQFF
TGTGCCAGCAGTTCGGGAAGATACAATGAGCAGTTCTTC
>15|TRBJ2-1|.|TRBV4-3|few
CASSQAEGSYNEQFF
TGCGCCAGCAGCCAAGCGGAGGGCTCCTACAATGAGCAGTTCTTC
>15|TRBJ1-2|.|TRBV11-2|.
CASSLGNPAGYGYTF
TGTGCCAGCAGCTTAGGGAACCCCGCGGGGTATGGCTACACCTTC
>15|TRBJ2-7|TRBD2|TRBV9|few
CASSRTSGSSYEQYF
TGTGCCAGCAGCCGCACTAGCGGGAGCTCCTACGAGCAGTACTTC
>13|TRBJ2-7|TRBD1|TRBV9|.
CASSVQGDYEQYF
TGTGCCAGCAGCGTGCAGGGGGATTATGAGCAGTACTTC
>14|TRBJ1-2|.|TRBV24-1|.
CATSDRRTLHGYTF
TGTGCCACCAGTGACCGCCGAACTCTGCATGGCTACACCTTC
>15|TRBJ2-5|TRBD1|TRBV7-2|.
CASSTGQGAQETQYF
TGTGCCAGCAGTACCGGACAGGGGGCTCAAGAGACCCAGTACTTC
>17|TRBJ2-1|TRBD2|TRBV2|.
CASSRTSGRSSGGEQFF
TGTGCCAGCAGCCGGACTAGCGGGAGGTCCTCGGGGGGTGAGCAGTTCTTC
>16|TRBJ2-7|TRBD1|TRBV5-6|.
CASSFLPGQGAYEQYF
TGTGCCAGCAGTTTCTTACCGGGACAGGGGGCCTACGAGCAGTACTTC
>14|TRBJ1-6|.|TRBV28|.
CATSGGHNNSPLHF
TGTGCCACCTCGGGGGGACATAATAATTCACCCCTCCACTTT
>11|TRBJ1-2|.|TRBV2|once
CASGDRYGYTF
TGTGCCAGCGGTGACAGATATGGCTACACCTTC
>15|TRBJ1-1|.|TRBV7-9|few
CASSPTKEVNTEAFF
TGTGCCAGCAGCCCTACTAAGGAAGTGAACACTGAAGCTTTCTTT
>15|TRBJ1-3|TRBD1|TRBV2|.
CASSGSGGGGNTIYF
TGTGCCAGCAGTGGTTCAGGGGGTGGTGGAAACACCATATATTTT
>13|TRBJ1-6|.|TRBV28|many
CATQASYNSPLHF
TGTGCCACACAGGCGTCATATAATTCACCCCTCCACTTT
>15|TRBJ1-2|.|TRBV9|.
CASSVAPGDIYGYTF
TGTGCCAGCAGCGTAGCGCCAGGGGACATCTATGGCTACACCTTC
>14|TRBJ1-2|TRBD1|TRBV18|.
CASSLGQGFYGYTF
TGTGCCAGCTCCCTCGGACAGGGCTTCTATGGCTACACCTTC
>14|TRBJ1-2|TRBD1|TRBV11-2|.
CASSLAGQGNGYTF
TGTGCCAGCAGCTTAGCGGGACAGGGTAATGGCTACACCTTC
>16|TRBJ1-1|TRBD1|TRBV3-1/TRBV3-2|.
CASSRSDRGGGTEAFF
TGTGCCAGCAGCCGATCGGACAGGGGGGGAGGCACTGAAGCTTTCTTT
>14|TRBJ1-5|TRBD1|TRBV2|.
CASSEQGEHQPQHF
TGTGCCAGCAGTGAACAGGGGGAGCATCAGCCCCAGCATTTT
>14|TRBJ1-1|.|TRBV6-5|.
CASSYKNQNTEAFF
TGTGCCAGCAGTTACAAAAATCAGAACACTGAAGCTTTCTTT
>13|TRBJ1-2|.|TRBV11-2|.
CASSSTQAGGYTF
TGTGCCAGCAGCTCGACCCAGGCGGGCGGCTACACCTTC
>14|TRBJ1-1|TRBD1|TRBV4-3|.
CASSSDRGWTEAFF
TGCGCCAGCAGCTCGGACAGGGGATGGACTGAAGCTTTCTTT
>15|TRBJ2-7|.|TRBV4-1|.
CASSPENAVSYEQYF
TGCGCCAGCAGCCCCGAAAACGCGGTCTCCTACGAGCAGTACTTC
>14|TRBJ2-1|.|TRBV11-2|few
CASSWSGTYNEQFF
TGTGCCAGCAGCTGGTCGGGGACCTACAATGAGCAGTTCTTC